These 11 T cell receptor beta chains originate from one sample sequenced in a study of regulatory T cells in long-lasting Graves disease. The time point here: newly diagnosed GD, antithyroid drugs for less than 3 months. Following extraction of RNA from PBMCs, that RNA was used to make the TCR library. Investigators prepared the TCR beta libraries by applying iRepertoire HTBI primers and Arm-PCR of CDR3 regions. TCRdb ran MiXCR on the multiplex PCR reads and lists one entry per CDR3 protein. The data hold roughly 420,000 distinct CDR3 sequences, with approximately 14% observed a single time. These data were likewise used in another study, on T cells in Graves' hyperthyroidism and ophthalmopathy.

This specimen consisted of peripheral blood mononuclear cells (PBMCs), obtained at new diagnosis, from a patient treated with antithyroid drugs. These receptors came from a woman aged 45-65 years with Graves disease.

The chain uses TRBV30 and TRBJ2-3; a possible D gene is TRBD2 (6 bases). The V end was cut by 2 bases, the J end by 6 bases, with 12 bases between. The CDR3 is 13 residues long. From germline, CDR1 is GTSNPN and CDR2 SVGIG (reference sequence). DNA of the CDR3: TGTGCCTGGAGTTCGAGTGCGGGGGATACGCAGTATTTT. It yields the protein CAWSSSAGDTQYF. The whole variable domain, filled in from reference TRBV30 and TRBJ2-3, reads SQTIHQWPATLVQPVGSPLSLECTVEGTSNPNLYWYRQAAGRGLQLLFYSVGIGQISSEVPQNLSASRPQDRQFILSSKKLLLSDSGFYLCAWSSSAGDTQYFGPGTRLTVL.

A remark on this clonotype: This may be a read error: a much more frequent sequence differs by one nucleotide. The CDR3 DNA sequence: TGTACCAGCACCCCGGGCAGGCTCGGAGAGACCCAGTACTTC. Its protein product is CTSTPGRLGETQYF. The chain has TRBV2 and TRBJ2-3; D remains ambiguous. The last part of the DNA fits TRBJ2-5 better; the J call may be wrong. Germline CDR1 is SNHLY and CDR2 is FYNNEI. The CDR3 runs 14 residues.

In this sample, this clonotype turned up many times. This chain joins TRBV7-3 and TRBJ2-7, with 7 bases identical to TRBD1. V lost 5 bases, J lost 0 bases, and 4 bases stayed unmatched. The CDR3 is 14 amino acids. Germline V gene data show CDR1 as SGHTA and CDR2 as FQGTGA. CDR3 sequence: CASSETGDSYEQYF. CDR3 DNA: TGTGCCAGCAGCGAAACAGGGGACTCCTACGAGCAGTACTTC.

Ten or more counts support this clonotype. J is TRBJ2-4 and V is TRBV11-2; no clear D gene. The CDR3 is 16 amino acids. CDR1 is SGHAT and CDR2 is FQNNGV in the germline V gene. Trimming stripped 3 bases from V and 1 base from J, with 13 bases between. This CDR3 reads CASSFPREEAKNIQYF. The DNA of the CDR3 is TGTGCCAGCAGCTTCCCCCGAGAGGAGGCCAAAAACATTCAGTACTTC.

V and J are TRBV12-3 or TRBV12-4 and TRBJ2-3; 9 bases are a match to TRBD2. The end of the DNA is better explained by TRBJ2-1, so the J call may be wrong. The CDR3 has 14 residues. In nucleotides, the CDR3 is TGTGCCAGCAGTTCAGGCGGGAGGGTCCACGAGCAGTTCTTC. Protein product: CASSSGGRVHEQFF.

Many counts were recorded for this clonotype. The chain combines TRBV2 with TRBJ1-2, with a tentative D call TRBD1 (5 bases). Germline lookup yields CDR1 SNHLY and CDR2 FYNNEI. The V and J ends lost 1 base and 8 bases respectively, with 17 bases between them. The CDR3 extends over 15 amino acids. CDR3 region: CASSEGGARRNGYTF. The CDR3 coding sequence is TGTGCCAGCAGTGAAGGTGGGGCGCGACGTAACGGCTACACCTTC.

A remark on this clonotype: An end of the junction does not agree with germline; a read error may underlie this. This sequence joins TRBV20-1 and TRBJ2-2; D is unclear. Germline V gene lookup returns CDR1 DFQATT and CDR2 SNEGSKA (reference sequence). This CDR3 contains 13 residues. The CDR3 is CSAREDGTGELFF. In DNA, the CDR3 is TGCAGTGCTAGAGAGGACGGCACCGGAGAGCTGTTTTTT.

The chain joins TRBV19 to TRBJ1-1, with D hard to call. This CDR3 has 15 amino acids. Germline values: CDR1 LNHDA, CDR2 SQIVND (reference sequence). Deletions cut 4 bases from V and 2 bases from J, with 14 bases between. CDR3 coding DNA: TGTGCCAGTAGTACCCGTCCTAGTACTAACACTGAAGCTTTCTTT. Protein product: CASSTRPSTNTEAFF.

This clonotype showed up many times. The CDR3 sequence: CASSLASGGTQHF. As DNA, the CDR3 is TGTGCCAGCAGCTTAGCTTCCGGGGGTACCCAGCATTTT. This chain connects TRBV11-2 to TRBJ1-5; D is possibly TRBD1 (5 bases). V lost 1 base and J lost 11, with 12 bases in between. CDR3 length equals 13 residues. In germline, CDR1 is SGHAT, CDR2 FQNNGV. The full variable domain, completed using reference TRBV11-2 and TRBJ1-5, is EAGVAQSPRYKIIEKRQSVAFWCNPISGHATLYWYQQILGQGPKLLIQFQNNGVVDDSQLPKDRFSAERLKGVDSTLKIQPAKLEDSAVYLCASSLASGGTQHFGDGTRLSIL.

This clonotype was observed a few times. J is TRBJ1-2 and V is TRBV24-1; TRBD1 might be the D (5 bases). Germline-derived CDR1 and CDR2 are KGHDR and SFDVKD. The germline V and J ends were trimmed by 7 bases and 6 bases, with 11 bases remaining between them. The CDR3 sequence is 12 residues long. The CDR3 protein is CATRDGGNGYTF. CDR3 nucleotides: TGTGCCACCAGGGACGGGGGTAATGGCTACACCTTC.

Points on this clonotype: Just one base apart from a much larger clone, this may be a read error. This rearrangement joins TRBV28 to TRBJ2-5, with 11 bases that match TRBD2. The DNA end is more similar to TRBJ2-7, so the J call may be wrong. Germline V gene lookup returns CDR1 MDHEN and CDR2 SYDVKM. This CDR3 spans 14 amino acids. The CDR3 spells CASSIPTSGSEQYF. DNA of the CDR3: TGTGCCAGCAGCATACCTACTAGCGGGAGCGAGCAGTACTTC.